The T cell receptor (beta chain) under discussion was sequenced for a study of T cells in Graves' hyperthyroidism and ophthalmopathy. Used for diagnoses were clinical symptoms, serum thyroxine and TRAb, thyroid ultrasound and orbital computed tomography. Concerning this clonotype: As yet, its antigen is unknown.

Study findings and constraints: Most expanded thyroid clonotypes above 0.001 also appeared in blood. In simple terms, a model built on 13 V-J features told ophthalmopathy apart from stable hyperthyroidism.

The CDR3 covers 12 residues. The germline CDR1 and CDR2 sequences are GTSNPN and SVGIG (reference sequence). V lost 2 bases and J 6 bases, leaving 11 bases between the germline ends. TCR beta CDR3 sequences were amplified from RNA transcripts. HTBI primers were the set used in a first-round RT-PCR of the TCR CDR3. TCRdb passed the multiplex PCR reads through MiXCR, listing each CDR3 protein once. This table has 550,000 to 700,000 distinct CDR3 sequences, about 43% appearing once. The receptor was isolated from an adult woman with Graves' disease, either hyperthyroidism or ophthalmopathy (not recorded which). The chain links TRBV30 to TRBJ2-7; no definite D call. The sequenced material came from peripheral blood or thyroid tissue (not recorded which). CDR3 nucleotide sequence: TGTGCCTGGAGTTGGCAGGCCGGCGAGCAGTACTTC. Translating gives CAWSWQAGEQYF.